This T cell receptor (beta chain) was sequenced in a study of CD8 T cells in Susac syndrome. Overall study findings and caveats: It was acknowledged in the study that its TCR sequencing and HLA analysis involved a relatively small number of individuals.

The authors reverse transcribed about 0.45 to 1 ug RNA with random hexamers. The amplification used immunoSEQ multiplex PCR on TCR beta CDR3; it spanned 54 Vbeta and 13 Jbeta. TCRdb reprocessed the immunoSEQ multiplex PCR reads via MiXCR and lists one record per CDR3 protein. The sample records approximately 220,000 distinct CDR3 sequences, just under 95% being singletons. The CDR3 loop spans 14 amino acids. Germline assignment: CDR1 SGHDN and CDR2 FVKESK. Losses at the gene ends were 4 bases for V and 3 bases for J; bases not matched to a gene: 4. The patients who served as multiple sclerosis controls were treatment-naive and had stable or active relapsing-remitting disease that fulfilled the revised McDonald criteria. TEMRA cells underwent FACS enrichment and CD8+ and CD4+ T cells underwent negative isolation. On this clonotype: Antigen unknown.

This receptor was identified in a human donor with multiple sclerosis. The specimen was CD4+ T cells from PBMCs. This chain connects TRBV14 to TRBJ2-3; TRBD1 aligns across 7 bases. The CDR3 here is CASSPDRATDTQYF. CDR3 DNA: TGTGCCAGCAGCCCCGACAGGGCGACAGATACGCAGTATTTT. The full variable domain, in which reference TRBV14 and TRBJ2-3 provide the parts outside the CDR3, is EAGVTQFPSHSVIEKGQTVTLRCDPISGHDNLYWYRRVMGKEIKFLLHFVKESKQDESGMPNNRFLAERTGGTYSTLKVQPAELEDSGVYFCASSPDRATDTQYFGPGTRLTVL.